This T cell receptor beta chain was identified in a study of control samples from healthy donors and cancer patients. CDR1 is SGHAT and CDR2 is FQDESV in the germline V gene (reference sequence). The CDR3 is made up of 14 amino acids. Trimming took 2 bases from V and 5 from J, leaving 12 bases between them. Here immunoSEQ multiplex PCR was the method, and the copy in TCRdb shows in-frame clones only, minus some. The repertoire holds some 54,000 clones, with 95% to 97% as singletons. This TCR came from a woman aged 25-40 years in good health. The sample was blood. The V gene is TRBV11-1, the J gene TRBJ1-1; no clear D. For the CDR3, the DNA is TGTGCCAGCAGCTTACTAGTGGGAGGAACTGAAGCTTTCTTT. It translates to CASSLLVGGTEAFF.